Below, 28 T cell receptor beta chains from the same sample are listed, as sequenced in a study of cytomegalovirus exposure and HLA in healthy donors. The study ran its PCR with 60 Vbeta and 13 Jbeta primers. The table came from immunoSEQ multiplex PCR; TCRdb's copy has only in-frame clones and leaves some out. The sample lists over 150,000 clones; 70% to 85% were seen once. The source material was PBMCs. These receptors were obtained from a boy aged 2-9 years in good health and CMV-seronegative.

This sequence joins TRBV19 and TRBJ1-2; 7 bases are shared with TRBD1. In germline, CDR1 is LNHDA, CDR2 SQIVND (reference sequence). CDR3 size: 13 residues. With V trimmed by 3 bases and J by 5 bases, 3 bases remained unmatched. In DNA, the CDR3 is TGTGCCAGTAGTATCAGGGGGGCATATGGCTACACCTTC. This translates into CASSIRGAYGYTF. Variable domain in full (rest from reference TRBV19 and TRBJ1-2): DGGITQSPKYLFRKEGQNVTLSCEQNLNHDAMYWYRQDPGQGLRLIYYSQIVNDFQKGDIAEGYSVSREKKESFPLTVTSAQKNPTAFYLCASSIRGAYGYTFGSGTRLTVV.

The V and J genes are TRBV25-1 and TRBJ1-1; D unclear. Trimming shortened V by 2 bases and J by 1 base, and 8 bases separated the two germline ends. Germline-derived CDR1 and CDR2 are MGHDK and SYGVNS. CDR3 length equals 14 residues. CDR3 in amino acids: CASSERRSNTEAFF. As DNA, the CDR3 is TGTGCCAGCAGTGAAAGGAGGTCGAACACTGAAGCTTTCTTT.

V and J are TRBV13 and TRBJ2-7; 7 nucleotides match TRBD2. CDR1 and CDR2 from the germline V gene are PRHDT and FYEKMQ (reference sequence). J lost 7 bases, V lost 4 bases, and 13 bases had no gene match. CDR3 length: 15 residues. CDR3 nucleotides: TGTGCCAGCAGCTCAGCCCGGGACTGGGGGGGAGAGCAGTACTTC. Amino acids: CASSSARDWGGEQYF.

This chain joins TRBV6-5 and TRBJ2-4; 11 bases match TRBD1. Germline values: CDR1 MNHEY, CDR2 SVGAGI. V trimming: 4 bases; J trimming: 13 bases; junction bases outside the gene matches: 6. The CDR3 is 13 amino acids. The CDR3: CASSSGTGGVQYF. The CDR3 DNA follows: TGTGCCAGCAGTTCCGGGACAGGGGGAGTACAGTACTTC.

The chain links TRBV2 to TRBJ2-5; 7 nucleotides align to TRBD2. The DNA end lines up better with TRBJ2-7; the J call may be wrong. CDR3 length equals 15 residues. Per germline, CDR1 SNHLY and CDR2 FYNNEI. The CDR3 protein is CASREGGAPAVEQYF. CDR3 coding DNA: TGTGCCAGCAGGGAGGGAGGGGCCCCAGCTGTCGAGCAGTACTTC.

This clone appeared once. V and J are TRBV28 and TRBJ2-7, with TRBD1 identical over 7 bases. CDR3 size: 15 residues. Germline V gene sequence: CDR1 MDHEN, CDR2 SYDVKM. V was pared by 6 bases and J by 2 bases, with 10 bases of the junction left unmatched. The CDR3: CASRTSDRAPYEQYF. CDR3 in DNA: TGTGCCAGCAGGACCTCAGACAGGGCCCCCTACGAGCAGTACTTC.

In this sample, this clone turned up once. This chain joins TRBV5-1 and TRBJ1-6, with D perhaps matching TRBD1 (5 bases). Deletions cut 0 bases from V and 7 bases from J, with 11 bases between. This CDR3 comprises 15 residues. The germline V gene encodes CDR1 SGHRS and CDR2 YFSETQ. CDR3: CASSLAAGFNSPLHF. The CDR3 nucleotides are TGCGCCAGCAGCTTGGCCGCAGGGTTCAATTCACCCCTCCACTTT.

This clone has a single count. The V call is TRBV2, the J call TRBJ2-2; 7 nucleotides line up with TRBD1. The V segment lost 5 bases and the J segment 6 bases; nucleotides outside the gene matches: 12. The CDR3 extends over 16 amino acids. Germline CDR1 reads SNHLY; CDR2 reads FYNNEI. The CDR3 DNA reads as TGTGCCAGCAGTCCTAGACAGGGTCTTTACTCCGGGGAGCTGTTTTTT. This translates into CASSPRQGLYSGELFF. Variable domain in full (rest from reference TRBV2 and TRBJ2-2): EPEVTQTPSHQVTQMGQEVILRCVPISNHLYFYWYRQILGQKVEFLVSFYNNEISEKSEIFDDQFSVERPDGSNFTLKIRSTKLEDSAMYFCASSPRQGLYSGELFFGEGSRLTVL.

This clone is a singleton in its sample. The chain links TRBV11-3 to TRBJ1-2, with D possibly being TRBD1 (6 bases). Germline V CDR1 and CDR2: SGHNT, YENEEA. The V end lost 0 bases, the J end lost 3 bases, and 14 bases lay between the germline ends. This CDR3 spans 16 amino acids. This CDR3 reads CASSLDLGRQDYGYTF. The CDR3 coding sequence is TGTGCCAGCAGCTTAGACCTAGGTCGACAGGACTATGGCTACACCTTC.

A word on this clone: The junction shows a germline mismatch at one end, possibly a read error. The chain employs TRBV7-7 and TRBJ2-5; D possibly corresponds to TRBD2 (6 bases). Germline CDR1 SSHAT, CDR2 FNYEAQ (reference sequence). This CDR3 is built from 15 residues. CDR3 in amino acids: CASSFRGLYQETQYF. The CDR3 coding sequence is TGTGCTAGCAGCTTTCGGGGACTTTACCAAGAGACCCAGTACTTC.

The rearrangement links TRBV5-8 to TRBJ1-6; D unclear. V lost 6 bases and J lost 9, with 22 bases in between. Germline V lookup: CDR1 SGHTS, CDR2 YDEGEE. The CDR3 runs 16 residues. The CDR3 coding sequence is TGTGCCAGCACCGACGGAGGTTACCGGGGTGGTTCACCCCTCCACTTT. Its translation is CASTDGGYRGGSPLHF.

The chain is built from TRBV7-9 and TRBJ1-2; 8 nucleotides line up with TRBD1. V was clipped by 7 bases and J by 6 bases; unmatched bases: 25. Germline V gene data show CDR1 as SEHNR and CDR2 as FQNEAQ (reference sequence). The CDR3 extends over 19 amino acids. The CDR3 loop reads CASNRYLQDREGLKDGYTF. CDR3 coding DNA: TGTGCCAGCAACCGTTATCTCCAGGACAGGGAAGGTTTAAAAGATGGCTACACCTTC. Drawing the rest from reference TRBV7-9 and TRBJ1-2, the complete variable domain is DTGVSQNPRHKITKRGQNVTFRCDPISEHNRLYWYRQTLGQGPEFLTYFQNEAQLEKSRLLSDRFSAERPKGSFSTLEIQRTEQGDSAMYLCASNRYLQDREGLKDGYTFGSGTRLTVV.

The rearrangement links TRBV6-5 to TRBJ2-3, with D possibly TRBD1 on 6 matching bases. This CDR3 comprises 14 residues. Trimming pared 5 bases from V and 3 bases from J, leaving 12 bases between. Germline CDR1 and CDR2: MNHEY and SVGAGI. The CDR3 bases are TGTGCCAGCAGTACCAGACAGGCAACAGATACGCAGTATTTT. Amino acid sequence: CASSTRQATDTQYF.

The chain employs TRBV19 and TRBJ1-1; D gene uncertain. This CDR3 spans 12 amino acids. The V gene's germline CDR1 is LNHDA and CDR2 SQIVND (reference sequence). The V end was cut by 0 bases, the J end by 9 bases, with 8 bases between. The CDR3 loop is CASSIDSGKAFF. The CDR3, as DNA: TGTGCCAGTAGTATAGATTCAGGTAAAGCTTTCTTT.

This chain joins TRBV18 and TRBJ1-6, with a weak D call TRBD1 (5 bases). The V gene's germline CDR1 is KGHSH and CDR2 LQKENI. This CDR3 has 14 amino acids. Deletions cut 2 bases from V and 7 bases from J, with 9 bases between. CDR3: CASSPAGLNSPLHF. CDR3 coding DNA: TGTGCCAGCTCACCAGCAGGGCTCAATTCACCCCTCCACTTT.

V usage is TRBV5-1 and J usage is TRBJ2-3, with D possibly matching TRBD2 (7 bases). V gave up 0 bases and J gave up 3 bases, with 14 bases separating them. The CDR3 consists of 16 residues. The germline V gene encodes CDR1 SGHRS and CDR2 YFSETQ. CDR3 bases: TGCGCCAGCAGCTTGGAGGGGGGGGCCGTAACAGATACGCAGTATTTT. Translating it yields CASSLEGGAVTDTQYF. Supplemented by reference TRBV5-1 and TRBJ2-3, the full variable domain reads KAGVTQTPRYLIKTRGQQVTLSCSPISGHRSVSWYQQTPGQGLQFLFEYFSETQRNKGNFPGRFSGRQFSNSRSEMNVSTLELGDSALYLCASSLEGGAVTDTQYFGPGTRLTVL.

In nucleotides, the CDR3 is TGCGCCAGCAGCGAGGGACTAGCGGAGGCTACGCAGTATTTT. Amino acids: CASSEGLAEATQYF. The V gene is TRBV5-1, the J gene TRBJ2-3; 11 nucleotides match TRBD2. Germline values: CDR1 SGHRS, CDR2 YFSETQ. The V and J ends lost 4 bases and 8 bases, in that order; junction bases with no gene match: 6. The CDR3 totals 14 residues.

The CDR3 DNA follows: TGTGCCAGTAGTATCGTTGATACGCAGTATTTT. Its protein product is CASSIVDTQYF. This chain uses TRBV19 with TRBJ2-3; D is unclear. V was trimmed by 3 bases and J by 6 bases, leaving 4 bases between them. The CDR3 totals 11 residues. Germline CDR1 is LNHDA and CDR2 is SQIVND (reference sequence).

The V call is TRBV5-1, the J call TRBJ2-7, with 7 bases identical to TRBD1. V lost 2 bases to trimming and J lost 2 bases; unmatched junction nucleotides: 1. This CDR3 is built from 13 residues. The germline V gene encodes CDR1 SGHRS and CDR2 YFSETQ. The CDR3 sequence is CASSFQGAYEQYF. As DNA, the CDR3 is TGCGCCAGCAGCTTTCAGGGGGCCTACGAGCAGTACTTC.

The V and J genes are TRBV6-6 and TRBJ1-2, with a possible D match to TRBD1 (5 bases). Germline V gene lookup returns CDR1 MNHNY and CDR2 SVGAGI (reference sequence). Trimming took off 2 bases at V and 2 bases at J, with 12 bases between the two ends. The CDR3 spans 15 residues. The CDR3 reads CASSYPDSLNYGYTF. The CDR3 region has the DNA TGTGCCAGCAGTTACCCTGACAGTCTCAACTATGGCTACACCTTC.

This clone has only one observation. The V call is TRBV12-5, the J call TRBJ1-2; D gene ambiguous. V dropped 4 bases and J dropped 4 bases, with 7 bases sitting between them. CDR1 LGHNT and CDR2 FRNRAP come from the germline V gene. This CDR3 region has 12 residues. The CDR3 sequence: CASGYQVYGYTF. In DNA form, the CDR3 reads TGTGCTAGTGGTTACCAGGTCTATGGCTACACCTTC.

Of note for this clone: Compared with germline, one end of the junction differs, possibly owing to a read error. The CDR3 spells CASSGGSSGSTIYF. The CDR3 coding sequence is TGTGCCAGCAGTGGCGGAAGCTCTGGAAGCACCATATATTTT. V is TRBV2 and J is TRBJ1-3; D is undetermined. Germline V gene lookup returns CDR1 SNHLY and CDR2 FYNNEI. The CDR3 extends over 14 amino acids.

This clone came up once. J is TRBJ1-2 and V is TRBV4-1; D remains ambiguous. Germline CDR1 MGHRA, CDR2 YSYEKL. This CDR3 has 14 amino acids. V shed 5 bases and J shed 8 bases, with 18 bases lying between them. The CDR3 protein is CASSGVADLRGYTF. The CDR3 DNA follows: TGCGCCAGCAGCGGAGTGGCTGACCTCCGGGGCTACACCTTC.

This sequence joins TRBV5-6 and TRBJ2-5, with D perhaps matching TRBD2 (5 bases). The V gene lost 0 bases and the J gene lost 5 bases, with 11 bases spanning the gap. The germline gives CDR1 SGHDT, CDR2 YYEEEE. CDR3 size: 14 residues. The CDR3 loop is CASSLAGEPETQYF. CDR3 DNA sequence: TGTGCCAGCAGCTTGGCCGGGGAACCGGAGACCCAGTACTTC.

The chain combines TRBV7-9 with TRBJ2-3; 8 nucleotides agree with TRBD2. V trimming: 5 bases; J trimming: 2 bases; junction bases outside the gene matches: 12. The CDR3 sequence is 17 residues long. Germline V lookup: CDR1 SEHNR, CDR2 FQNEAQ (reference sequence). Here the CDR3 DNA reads TGTGCCAGCAGCGTCCTTGGATCGCGGGGGGTCACAGATACGCAGTATTTT. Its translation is CASSVLGSRGVTDTQYF.

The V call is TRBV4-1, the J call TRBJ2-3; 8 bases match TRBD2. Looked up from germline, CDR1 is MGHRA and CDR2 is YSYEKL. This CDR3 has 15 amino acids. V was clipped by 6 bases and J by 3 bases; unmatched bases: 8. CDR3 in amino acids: CASRNGGAVTDTQYF. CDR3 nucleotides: TGCGCCAGCAGGAACGGGGGGGCGGTGACAGATACGCAGTATTTT.

The CDR3 bases are TGCGCCAGCAGCCAAGTATGGCGGGGAAGCCGCGAGACCCAGTACTTC. The encoded protein is CASSQVWRGSRETQYF. The chain recombines TRBV4-1 with TRBJ2-5, with a possible D match to TRBD2 (6 bases). Trimming shortened V by 1 base and J by 5 bases, and 17 bases separated the two germline ends. This CDR3 has 16 residues. Per germline, CDR1 MGHRA and CDR2 YSYEKL.

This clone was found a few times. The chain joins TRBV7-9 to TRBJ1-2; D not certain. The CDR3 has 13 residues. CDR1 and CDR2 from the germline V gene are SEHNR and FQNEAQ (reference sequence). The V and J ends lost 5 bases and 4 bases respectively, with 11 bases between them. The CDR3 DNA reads TGTGCCAGCAGCGGTAGACAAACCTATGGCTACACCTTC. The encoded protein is CASSGRQTYGYTF.